The 2 T cell receptor beta chains listed next were all sequenced from one sample in a study. From the 5' RACE reads, TCRdb called clonotypes with MiXCR, one entry per CDR3 protein. The sample yields about 62,000 distinct CDR3 sequences, roughly 30% seen once. The sample consisted of tumor-infiltrating naive CD4+ T cells sorted from the breast tumor. This sample's subset: naive CD4+ T cells, CD4+CD45RA+CD25-. Source of these receptors: a female donor with breast cancer.

The chain is built from TRBV12-3 or TRBV12-4 and TRBJ2-7; 14 bases fit TRBD2. V lost 5 bases to trimming and J lost 7 bases; unmatched junction nucleotides: 7. This CDR3 spans 15 amino acids. The CDR3: CASSPGLAGVREQYF. CDR3 in DNA: TGTGCCAGCAGTCCGGGACTAGCGGGAGTGAGGGAGCAGTACTTC.

In this sample, this clonotype turned up a few times. This rearrangement joins TRBV4-2 to TRBJ2-3; D is possibly TRBD2 (6 bases). CDR1 LGHNA and CDR2 YNFKEQ come from the germline V gene. CDR3 length equals 13 residues. Trimming cost V 1 base and J 4 bases, with 6 bases left between them. This CDR3 is CASSQAGADTQYF. CDR3 sequence (DNA): TGTGCCAGCAGCCAAGCGGGAGCAGATACGCAGTATTTT.